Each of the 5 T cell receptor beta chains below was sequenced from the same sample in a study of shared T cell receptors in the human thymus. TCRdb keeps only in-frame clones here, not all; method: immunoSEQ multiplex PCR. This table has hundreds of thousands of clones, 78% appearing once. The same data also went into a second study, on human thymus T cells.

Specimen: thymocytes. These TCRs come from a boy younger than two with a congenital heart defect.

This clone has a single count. CDR3 sequence: CASSSQGEGTDQPQHF. The DNA of the CDR3 is TGTGCCAGCAGCTCCCAAGGGGAGGGTACGGATCAGCCCCAGCATTTT. The V gene is TRBV11-2, the J gene TRBJ1-5, with D tentatively TRBD1 (5 bases). The CDR3 contains 16 residues. In germline, CDR1 is SGHAT, CDR2 FQNNGV. V was cut by 4 bases and J by 5 bases, with 18 bases left in between.

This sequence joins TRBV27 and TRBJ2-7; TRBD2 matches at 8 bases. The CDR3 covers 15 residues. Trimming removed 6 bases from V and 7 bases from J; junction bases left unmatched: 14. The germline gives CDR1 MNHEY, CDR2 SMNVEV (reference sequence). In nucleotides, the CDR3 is TGTGCCAGCAGGCCAATCGGGAGGGCCTCGGGGGAGCAGTACTTC. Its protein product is CASRPIGRASGEQYF.

CDR3 in DNA: TGTGCCAGCAGTTACTCCACGGCTAGCGGGCAAGGCGAGCAGTACTTC. The encoded protein is CASSYSTASGQGEQYF. The rearrangement links TRBV6-5 to TRBJ2-7, with 8 bases identical to TRBD2. V lost 0 bases, J lost 6 bases, and 10 bases stayed unmatched. Germline V gives CDR1 MNHEY, CDR2 SVGAGI. The CDR3 length is 16 residues.

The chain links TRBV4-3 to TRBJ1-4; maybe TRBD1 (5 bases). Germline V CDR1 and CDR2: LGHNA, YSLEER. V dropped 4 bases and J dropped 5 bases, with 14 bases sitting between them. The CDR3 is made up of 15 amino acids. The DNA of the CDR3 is TGCGCCAGCAGCCCCAATGCCAGGGTAAATGAAAAACTGTTTTTT. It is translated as CASSPNARVNEKLFF.

The CDR3 DNA reads TGTGCCAGCAGCAATATCTATGGGACAGTGGTTGGCTACACCTTC. Its translation is CASSNIYGTVVGYTF. This chain links TRBV7-9 with TRBJ1-2; 7 positions agree with TRBD1. The CDR3 runs 15 residues. Germline CDR1 is SEHNR and CDR2 is FQNEAQ (reference sequence). After removal of 5 bases from V and 7 bases from J, the junction contained 13 bases not matched to a gene.